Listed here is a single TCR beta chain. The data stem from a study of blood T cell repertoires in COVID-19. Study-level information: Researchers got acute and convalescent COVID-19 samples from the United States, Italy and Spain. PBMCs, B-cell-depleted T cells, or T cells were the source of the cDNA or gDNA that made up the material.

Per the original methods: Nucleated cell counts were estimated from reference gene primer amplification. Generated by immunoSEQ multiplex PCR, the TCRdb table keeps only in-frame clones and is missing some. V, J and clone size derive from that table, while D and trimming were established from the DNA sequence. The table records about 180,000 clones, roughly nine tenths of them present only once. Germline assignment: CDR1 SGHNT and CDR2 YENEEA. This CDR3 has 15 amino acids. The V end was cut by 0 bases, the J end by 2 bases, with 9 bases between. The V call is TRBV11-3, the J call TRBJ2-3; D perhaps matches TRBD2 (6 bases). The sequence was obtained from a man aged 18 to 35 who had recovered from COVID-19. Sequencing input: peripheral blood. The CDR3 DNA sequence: TGTGCCAGCAGCTTAGAGGCGGGACCCACAGATACGCAGTATTTT. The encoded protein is CASSLEAGPTDTQYF.